This T cell receptor beta chain was observed in a study of CD8+CD57+ T cells in acquired aplastic anemia. The study, taken as a whole, reports: The number of CD8+ CDR3 sequences shared by patients and controls was about 30.

Germline assignment: CDR1 SEHNR and CDR2 FQNEAQ (reference sequence). The V segment lost 5 bases and the J segment 8 bases; nucleotides outside the gene matches: 10. The length of the CDR3 is 17 residues. A few counts support this clonotype. Its antigen is not identified. The use of genomic DNA as template underpinned the TCR beta VDJ and CDR3 profiling. TCRdb processed the reads anew with MiXCR; each CDR3 protein has one entry. The sample has 250,000 to 300,000 distinct CDR3 sequences, 56% seen once. Sequencing input: sorted CD4+, CD8+, or CD8+CD57+ T cells (not recorded which) from PBMCs. The clonotype was recovered from a human donor with severe aplastic anemia or a healthy control (not recorded which). The chain uses TRBV7-9 and TRBJ2-1; 15 bases map to TRBD2. The CDR3 region is CASSPGLAGGAGDEQFF. CDR3 sequence (DNA): TGTGCCAGCAGCCCAGGACTAGCGGGAGGGGCAGGGGATGAGCAGTTCTTC.